Described below is a single T cell receptor beta chain sequence and its context. Antigen specificity is unknown. Trimming left V 2 bases short and J 8 bases short, with 15 bases between. The CDR3 spans 14 residues. Germline V lookup: CDR1 MDHEN, CDR2 SYDVKM. The repertoire was sequenced with immunoSEQ multiplex PCR; TCRdb's copy has only in-frame clones and lacks some. The data hold 15,000 or so clones, with around 79% observed a single time. The sample originates from a study of OX40 agonist ivuxolimab in advanced cancers. Study findings and constraints: At 0.1 to 3.0 mg/kg, clonal expansion of CD4+ and CD8+ blood T cells had occurred by week 6.

This TCR came from an adult with an advanced solid tumor such as melanoma, head and neck, liver or kidney cancer. The chain employs TRBV28 and TRBJ1-2, with D unresolved. This specimen consisted of CD4+ or CD8+ T cells sorted from blood, obtained in a trial of the OX40 agonist ivuxolimab. CDR3: CASSLGNSAIGYTF. In nucleotides, the CDR3 is TGTGCCAGCAGTTTAGGAAACTCCGCTATCGGCTACACCTTC.